This record concerns one T cell receptor (beta chain) sequence. Its antigen is still unknown. The PCR was carried out with 60 Vbeta primers and 13 Jbeta primers. The table came from immunoSEQ multiplex PCR; TCRdb's copy has only in-frame clones and leaves some out. The table lists just over 20,000 clones, with about a fifth in the top ten. This sample was taken from a study of cytomegalovirus exposure and HLA in healthy donors. Study results and caveats: Earlier findings revealed that most TCR beta V segments proved productive either about 90% or about 30% of the time. Listed as cytomegalovirus-associated were roughly 180 TCR beta chains.

The length of the CDR3 is 14 residues. Germline CDR1 is LNHDA and CDR2 is SQIVND (reference sequence). The ends were cut back, 4 bases at V and 0 bases at J, with 8 bases in the middle. The sequence came from a man between 60 and 70 years old in good health and CMV-seropositive. This chain uses TRBV19 with TRBJ2-3, with D unclear. Sequencing used PBMCs. CDR3 nucleotides: TGTGCCAGTAGTAGGCAAAGTAGCACAGATACGCAGTATTTT. Protein product: CASSRQSSTDTQYF.